This T cell receptor (beta chain) derives from a study of Graves' ophthalmopathy and Graves' hyperthyroidism. TCR beta CDR3 regions were amplified from RNA transcripts. HTBI primers were employed in first-round RT-PCR, then a second-round multiplex PCR followed. TCRdb itself ran the multiplex PCR reads through MiXCR, one entry per CDR3 protein. This table has roughly 420,000 distinct CDR3 sequences, around 21% appearing once. PBMCs were isolated by Ficoll-Paque density gradient centrifugation, using roughly 10 ml of fresh peripheral blood as the starting material. This clonotype was seen just once. Per the germline V gene, CDR1 is SGHRS and CDR2 is YFSETQ. The CDR3 runs to 14 residues. J lost 4 bases, V lost 3 bases, and 5 bases had no gene match.

Sequencing used peripheral blood. The chain links TRBV5-1 to TRBJ2-5; 8 bases agree with TRBD1. The TCR originated in a woman aged 18-35 years with stable Graves' hyperthyroidism. The CDR3 DNA is TGCGCCAGCAGCTGGGTTGGGACAGGAGAGACCCAGTACTTC. Amino acids: CASSWVGTGETQYF.